This record covers a single T cell receptor (beta chain). The antigen remains unidentified. This record comes from a study of cytomegalovirus exposure and HLA in healthy donors. Across the whole study: The 95 to 150 validation repertoires used the same platform as the roughly 670 first-cohort repertoires, a later analysis reported.

This CDR3 is built from 16 residues. The ends lost 5 bases at V and 8 bases at J; junction bases unmatched: 14. Germline V gene sequence: CDR1 SGHDT, CDR2 YYEEEE. Study-wide findings and caveats: The classifier reportedly diagnosed cytomegalovirus status with high sensitivity and specificity.

Sequencing was performed with immunoSEQ multiplex PCR; in TCRdb, only in-frame clones are kept and a portion is missing. The sample holds about 220,000 clones; 85% to 90% are singletons and the top ten take about 3%. The chain couples TRBV5-6 to TRBJ2-1, with 9 bases lining up with TRBD2. Sequenced material: PBMCs. This receptor was obtained from a man between 18 and 35 years old in good health and CMV-seronegative. The CDR3 coding sequence is TGTGCCAGCAGTCCGACTTTTGGCGGGAGGGCACATGAGCAGTTCTTC. Translating gives CASSPTFGGRAHEQFF.